A selection of T cell receptor beta chains follows, all from one sample in a study of CD8 T cells in Susac syndrome. Via MiXCR, TCRdb re-called the immunoSEQ multiplex PCR reads, giving one row per CDR3 protein. The profile shows some 100,000 distinct CDR3 sequences, 85% to 95% of them singletons. The sample consisted of CD4+ T cells from PBMCs. The receptor source for this set is a human donor with multiple sclerosis. CDR3s include the opening cysteine and the closing phenylalanine or tryptophan. The D gene is left open where the match is weak. Clone sizes are given selectively: once, few, many, or a class where the clone is expanded.

clone_size,d_call,j_call,v_call,cdr3_aa,cdr3_nt
NA,NA,TRBJ1-1,TRBV3-1,CASSPLGTNTEAFF,TGTGCCAGCAGCCCTCTGGGTACGAACACTGAAGCTTTCTTT
NA,NA,TRBJ2-3,TRBV6-5,CASSSVLDSALPPDTQYF,TGTGCCAGCAGTTCCGTCTTAGATAGCGCTTTACCTCCAGATACGCAGTATTTT
NA,NA,TRBJ1-1,TRBV5-1,CASSRLTVMNTEAFF,TGCGCCAGCAGCAGATTGACAGTCATGAACACTGAAGCTTTCTTT
once,NA,TRBJ2-2,TRBV9,CASSVGQEWSGELFF,TGTGCCAGCAGCGTAGGACAGGAGTGGTCCGGGGAGCTGTTTTTT
NA,NA,TRBJ1-5,TRBV10-3,CAISESTLYQPQHF,TGTGCCATCAGTGAGTCGACTCTGTATCAGCCCCAGCATTTT
few,NA,TRBJ2-6,TRBV11-2,CASSSSMTRISGANVLTF,TGTGCCAGCAGCTCCTCAATGACTCGAATAAGTGGGGCCAACGTCCTGACTTTC
NA,NA,TRBJ1-6,TRBV5-1,CASSLQGLGNSPLHF,TGCGCCAGCAGCTTGCAGGGCCTCGGGAATTCACCCCTCCACTTT
NA,NA,TRBJ1-6,TRBV28,CASSLDWSGRDNSPLHF,TGTGCCAGCAGTTTAGATTGGTCGGGCAGAGATAATTCACCCCTCCACTTT
NA,NA,TRBJ2-2,TRBV27,CASSLKGASNTGELFF,TGTGCCAGCAGTTTAAAAGGGGCGTCGAACACCGGGGAGCTGTTTTTT
NA,NA,TRBJ1-2,TRBV18,CASSPPGWPGYTF,TGTGCCAGCTCACCACCGGGGTGGCCTGGCTACACCTTC
NA,NA,TRBJ2-6,TRBV7-9,CASSPPGSGANVLTF,TGTGCCAGCAGCCCCCCAGGCTCTGGGGCCAACGTCCTGACTTTC
NA,TRBD1,TRBJ1-1,TRBV3-1,CASIPSRDRGNTEAFF,TGTGCCAGCATCCCCTCTCGGGACAGGGGGAACACTGAAGCTTTCTTT
NA,NA,TRBJ2-3,TRBV12-3/TRBV12-4,CASSFGGTDTQYF,TGTGCCAGCAGTTTTGGGGGCACAGATACGCAGTATTTT
NA,NA,TRBJ1-4,TRBV12-3/TRBV12-4,CASSLVRENEKLFF,TGTGCCAGCAGTTTGGTCAGAGAAAATGAAAAACTGTTTTTT
NA,TRBD2,TRBJ2-7,TRBV10-2,CASSEYLAGGRYEQYF,TGCGCCAGCAGTGAATACTTAGCGGGGGGAAGATACGAGCAGTACTTC
NA,NA,TRBJ2-5,TRBV14,CASSQDAGEWETQYF,TGTGCCAGCAGCCAAGATGCCGGGGAATGGGAGACCCAGTACTTC
NA,TRBD1,TRBJ2-5,TRBV24-1,CATSDSRGTGIETQYF,TGTGCCACCAGTGACAGCCGCGGGACAGGGATCGAGACCCAGTACTTC
NA,NA,TRBJ2-6,TRBV6-1,CASSVGTLSGANVLTF,TGTGCCAGCAGTGTGGGGACACTCTCTGGGGCCAACGTCCTGACTTTC
NA,NA,TRBJ2-1,TRBV20-1,CSAPSRQGSSYNEQFF,TGCAGTGCTCCTTCAAGGCAAGGTAGTTCCTACAATGAGCAGTTCTTC
few,NA,TRBJ2-7,TRBV5-4,CASSLENEQYF,TGTGCCAGCAGCTTGGAGAACGAGCAGTACTTC
NA,TRBD2,TRBJ2-3,TRBV2,CASSTTSGVDTQYF,TGTGCCAGCAGTACAACTAGCGGGGTGGATACGCAGTATTTT
NA,NA,TRBJ1-6,TRBV7-2,CASSYSGPNSPLHF,TGTGCCAGCAGCTACTCGGGGCCAAATTCACCCCTCCACTTT
NA,NA,TRBJ2-7,TRBV9,CASSVKAGSEQYF,TGTGCCAGCAGCGTAAAGGCGGGGAGCGAGCAGTACTTC
NA,NA,TRBJ1-2,TRBV30,CAWSVLEQIYGYTF,TGTGCCTGGAGTGTACTGGAACAGATCTATGGCTACACCTTC
once,NA,TRBJ2-7,TRBV3-1,CASSLEGAHNHEQYF,TGTGCCAGCAGCCTAGAAGGAGCCCATAATCACGAGCAGTACTTC
NA,NA,TRBJ1-1,TRBV30,CAWSRGEDTEAFF,TGTGCCTGGAGTAGGGGTGAGGACACTGAAGCTTTCTTT
NA,NA,TRBJ1-2,TRBV19,CASTLDGSLYGYTF,TGTGCCAGTACCCTGGACGGGAGCCTTTATGGCTACACCTTC
NA,NA,TRBJ1-1,TRBV18,CASSRPGPGTEAFF,TGTGCCAGCTCACGACCGGGCCCCGGGACTGAAGCTTTCTTT
NA,TRBD1,TRBJ1-4,TRBV6-4,CASSVQGLSNEKLFF,TGTGCCAGCAGTGTACAGGGGCTAAGCAATGAAAAACTGTTTTTT
once,NA,TRBJ1-4,TRBV5-5,CASSIRAAGGRKLFF,TGTGCCAGCAGCATAAGGGCCGCTGGGGGAAGAAAACTGTTTTTT
once,NA,TRBJ1-1,TRBV20-1,CSARDQSSGGAFF,TGCAGTGCTAGAGATCAATCGTCAGGAGGAGCTTTCTTT
NA,NA,TRBJ1-1,TRBV12-3/TRBV12-4,CATLGAGMGNTEAFF,TGTGCCACCCTAGGGGCAGGGATGGGGAACACTGAAGCTTTCTTT
NA,NA,TRBJ2-2,TRBV24-1,CATSDWTPGDTGELFF,TGTGCCACCAGTGATTGGACCCCGGGGGACACCGGGGAGCTGTTTTTT
NA,NA,TRBJ1-2,TRBV12-3/TRBV12-4,CASTNDRGFVGGYGYTF,TGTGCCAGCACCAACGATCGGGGGTTCGTCGGGGGGTATGGCTACACCTTC
NA,NA,TRBJ1-1,TRBV2,CASSAQVGTEAFF,TGTGCCAGCAGTGCCCAGGTGGGAACTGAAGCTTTCTTT
NA,NA,TRBJ1-1,TRBV30,CAWSMTRNTEAFF,TGTGCCTGGAGTATGACAAGGAACACTGAAGCTTTCTTT
NA,TRBD1,TRBJ2-4,TRBV28,CASSKGGAENIQYF,TGTGCCAGCAGTAAAGGGGGCGCTGAAAACATTCAGTACTTC
NA,TRBD1,TRBJ1-6,TRBV11-3,CASSLEQGGSSYNSPLHF,TGTGCCAGCAGCTTGGAGCAGGGGGGGAGCTCCTATAATTCACCCCTCCACTTT
few,NA,TRBJ2-7,TRBV6-2/TRBV6-3,CASSFRDRYEQYF,TGTGCCAGCAGTTTCAGGGACCGCTACGAGCAGTACTTC
NA,NA,TRBJ1-4,TRBV28,CASSQPADEKLFF,TGTGCCAGCAGTCAGCCTGCGGATGAAAAACTGTTTTTT
NA,TRBD1,TRBJ1-2,TRBV19,CASSIRSGGLRGYTF,TGTGCCAGTAGTATACGGTCAGGGGGTCTGAGAGGCTACACCTTC
NA,NA,TRBJ2-3,TRBV2,CANRARPTGDTQYF,TGTGCCAACCGGGCGCGGCCAACTGGTGATACGCAGTATTTT
NA,NA,TRBJ2-5,TRBV3-1,CASSSTPAETQYF,TGTGCCAGCAGCTCGACCCCCGCAGAGACCCAGTACTTC
once,NA,TRBJ1-2,TRBV20-1,CSATYRQPDLGYTF,TGCAGTGCTACGTACCGACAGCCCGATTTGGGCTACACCTTC
NA,NA,TRBJ1-1,TRBV20-1,CSAPSGGGAFF,TGCAGTGCTCCTAGCGGCGGTGGGGCTTTCTTT
NA,TRBD2,TRBJ2-5,TRBV9,CASSSASSAGATPQVETQYF,TGTGCCAGCAGCTCCGCTTCGTCAGCGGGGGCCACTCCTCAGGTAGAGACCCAGTACTTC
NA,NA,TRBJ2-3,TRBV12-3/TRBV12-4,CASRGGADTQYF,TGTGCCAGCAGAGGGGGGGCAGATACGCAGTATTTT
NA,NA,TRBJ1-5,TRBV5-1,CASSLDSSQNQPQHF,TGCGCCAGCAGCTTGGACAGCAGTCAAAATCAGCCCCAGCATTTT
once,NA,TRBJ1-4,TRBV14,CASSQRWTATNEKLFF,TGTGCCAGCAGCCAAAGGTGGACGGCAACTAATGAAAAACTGTTTTTT
NA,NA,TRBJ2-2,TRBV6-2/TRBV6-3,CASSYSLGPAKDTGELFF,TGTGCCAGCAGTTACTCCCTGGGCCCAGCGAAGGACACCGGGGAGCTGTTTTTT
NA,NA,TRBJ2-3,TRBV6-2/TRBV6-3,CASRPRGGVPDTQYF,TGTGCCAGCAGGCCGAGGGGCGGGGTGCCAGATACGCAGTATTTT
NA,TRBD2,TRBJ2-3,TRBV5-4,CASSSLAGFTDTQYF,TGTGCCAGCAGCTCACTAGCGGGGTTCACAGATACGCAGTATTTT
NA,TRBD1,TRBJ2-7,TRBV3-1,CASSPRQGTNYEQYF,TGTGCCAGCAGCCCACGACAGGGTACCAATTACGAGCAGTACTTC
NA,NA,TRBJ2-2,TRBV7-2,CASSFTQGRNGELFF,TGTGCCAGCAGCTTCACACAGGGGAGGAACGGGGAGCTGTTTTTT
NA,NA,TRBJ1-3,TRBV5-1,CASSLDLVSGNTIYF,TGCGCCAGCAGCTTGGATCTGGTCTCTGGAAACACCATATATTTT